One sample yielded the 30 T cell receptor beta chains listed below, sequenced in a study of CD8 T cells in Susac syndrome. With random hexamers, 0.5 to 1 ug RNA was reverse transcribed. TCRdb reanalysed the immunoSEQ multiplex PCR reads using MiXCR and keeps one entry per CDR3 protein. The sample includes roughly 130,000 distinct CDR3 sequences, 90% to 95% seen only once; the top ten take roughly 0.11%. Sequences were obtained from CD4+ T cells from PBMCs. The source is a human donor in good health.

The chain employs TRBV20-1 and TRBJ2-7; possible D gene TRBD2, 6 bases. CDR3 length: 12 residues. Trimming removed 1 base from V and 9 bases from J, with 13 bases in between. Germline CDR1 DFQATT, CDR2 SNEGSKA (reference sequence). The CDR3 reads CSARGVTSWQYF. The DNA for the CDR3 is TGCAGTGCTAGAGGGGTAACTAGCTGGCAGTACTTC.

The chain couples TRBV11-2 to TRBJ2-2, with TRBD2 identical over 9 bases. This CDR3 comprises 15 residues. The germline gives CDR1 SGHAT, CDR2 FQNNGV. Losses at the gene ends were 8 bases for V and 0 bases for J; bases not matched to a gene: 4. DNA for the CDR3: TGTGCCAGCGGGGTAGCGGGAGCGAACACCGGGGAGCTGTTTTTT. It codes for CASGVAGANTGELFF. Full variable domain (outside the CDR3, taken from reference TRBV11-2 and TRBJ2-2): EAGVAQSPRYKIIEKRQSVAFWCNPISGHATLYWYQQILGQGPKLLIQFQNNGVVDDSQLPKDRFSAERLKGVDSTLKIQPAKLEDSAVYLCASGVAGANTGELFFGEGSRLTVL.

CDR3 region: CSVVRTGDSYEQYF. The CDR3 DNA sequence: TGCAGCGTTGTTCGGACAGGGGACTCCTACGAGCAGTACTTC. J is TRBJ2-7 and V is TRBV29-1, with 9 bases matching TRBD1. Unmatched junction bases numbered 4, after V lost 4 bases and J lost 0 bases. The CDR3 runs to 14 residues. CDR1 and CDR2 (germline): SQVTM, ANQGSEA.

V and J are TRBV20-1 and TRBJ2-7, with 7 bases aligning to TRBD2. The V gene end was trimmed by 0 bases and the J gene end by 3 bases; junction bases not matched to a gene: 5. The CDR3 sequence is 14 residues long. Germline CDR1 reads DFQATT; CDR2 reads SNEGSKA (reference sequence). Here the CDR3 DNA reads TGCAGTGCTAGAGATTGGGAGGGATTCTACGAGCAGTACTTC. This sequence encodes CSARDWEGFYEQYF.

The rearrangement joins TRBV3-1 to TRBJ2-2; a weak D match, TRBD1 (6 bases). Trimming took 8 bases from V and 5 from J, leaving 15 bases between them. This CDR3 has 14 amino acids. Germline CDR1 LGHDT, CDR2 YNNKEL (reference sequence). CDR3 coding DNA: TGTGCCAGCCGGACAGACAGGCAAACCGGGGAGCTGTTTTTT. The encoded protein is CASRTDRQTGELFF.

This chain connects TRBV5-4 to TRBJ1-6, with TRBD1 identical over 7 bases. Unmatched junction bases numbered 8, after V lost 4 bases and J lost 7 bases. The germline CDR1 and CDR2 sequences are SGHNT and YYREEE (reference sequence). The CDR3 loop spans 15 amino acids. CDR3 loop: CASSLPETGNSPLHF. The CDR3 DNA is TGTGCCAGCAGCCTACCCGAGACAGGGAATTCACCCCTCCACTTT.

The table lists this clonotype with a few counts. The gene calls are TRBV20-1 and TRBJ2-5; D ambiguous. The CDR3 sequence is 10 residues long. Germline loops: CDR1 DFQATT, CDR2 SNEGSKA (reference sequence). Trimming stripped 2 bases from V and 4 bases from J, with 2 bases between. The chain's CDR3 is CSARRETQYF. In DNA form, the CDR3 reads TGCAGTGCTAGACGAGAGACCCAGTACTTC.

This rearrangement joins TRBV7-2 to TRBJ2-5, with D uncertain. CDR1 is SGHTA, CDR2 FQGNSA, per germline. This CDR3 is built from 12 residues. Trimming left V 4 bases short and J 5 bases short, with 8 bases between. The chain's CDR3 is CASSYLRETQYF. CDR3 nucleotides: TGTGCCAGCAGCTACTTACGGGAGACCCAGTACTTC.

The CDR3 loop is CSARGFLDGNQPQHF. DNA for the CDR3: TGCAGTGCTAGAGGGTTTTTGGACGGCAATCAGCCCCAGCATTTT. This rearrangement joins TRBV20-1 to TRBJ1-5; D unclear. CDR1 and CDR2 from the germline V gene are DFQATT and SNEGSKA (reference sequence). The germline V and J ends were trimmed by 1 base and 2 bases, with 12 bases remaining between them. The CDR3 is 15 residues long.

The gene calls are TRBV10-3 and TRBJ2-1; D gene ambiguous. The CDR3 spans 15 residues. Germline assignment: CDR1 ENHRY and CDR2 SYGVKD. Trimming stripped 3 bases from V and 1 base from J, with 10 bases between. CDR3 sequence (DNA): TGTGCCATCAGTGATGGGCGTGGGTCCTACAATGAGCAGTTCTTC. Protein product: CAISDGRGSYNEQFF.

The chain recombines TRBV2 with TRBJ2-2; TRBD2 matches at 10 bases. The CDR3 has 17 amino acids. Losses at the gene ends were 8 bases for V and 3 bases for J; bases not matched to a gene: 12. Germline V gene data show CDR1 as SNHLY and CDR2 as FYNNEI. The CDR3 region has the DNA TGTGCCAGCTCGGGGGCTAGCGGGAGAATCGACACCGGGGAGCTGTTTTTT. It codes for CASSGASGRIDTGELFF.

The V and J genes are TRBV15 and TRBJ2-3; D unclear. This CDR3 is 13 amino acids long. Germline lookup yields CDR1 LNHNV and CDR2 YYDKDF (reference sequence). V lost 6 bases to trimming and J lost 0 bases, with 7 bases between them. CDR3 residues: CATRVSSTDTQYF. The CDR3 DNA reads as TGTGCCACCAGGGTATCTAGCACAGATACGCAGTATTTT. Based on the CDR3 plus reference TRBV15 and TRBJ2-3, the full variable domain is DAMVIQNPRYQVTQFGKPVTLSCSQTLNHNVMYWYQQKSSQAPKLLFHYYDKDFNNEADTPDNFQSRRPNTSFCFLDIRSPGLGDTAMYLCATRVSSTDTQYFGPGTRLTVL.

The J gene is TRBJ2-3, the V gene TRBV12-3 or TRBV12-4; D might be TRBD2 (5 bases). The CDR3 length is 14 residues. V was trimmed by 6 bases and J by 0 bases, leaving 10 bases between them. CDR3 sequence reads: CASRPSGSTDTQYF. The CDR3 DNA reads as TGTGCCAGCAGACCAAGCGGTAGCACAGATACGCAGTATTTT.

The J gene is TRBJ2-2, the V gene TRBV4-1; 7 bases map to TRBD2. Germline CDR1 and CDR2: MGHRA and YSYEKL. J lost 6 bases, V lost 0 bases, and 7 bases had no gene match. This CDR3 comprises 16 residues. The CDR3 spells CASSQDRRGFAGELFF. In DNA form, the CDR3 reads TGCGCCAGCAGCCAAGATCGGCGGGGGTTTGCCGGGGAGCTGTTTTTT.

This chain joins TRBV18 and TRBJ2-5; D remains unclear. The CDR3 is 13 amino acids. Germline CDR1 reads KGHSH; CDR2 reads LQKENI. V dropped 4 bases and J dropped 2 bases, with 8 bases sitting between them. CDR3 region: CASSLGYQETQYF. CDR3 coding DNA: TGTGCCAGCTCACTGGGCTATCAAGAGACCCAGTACTTC.

The genes are TRBV7-2 and TRBJ2-3, with 9 nucleotides matching TRBD2. The ends lost 6 bases at V and 3 bases at J; junction bases unmatched: 7. Germline V CDR1 and CDR2: SGHTA, FQGNSA. The length of the CDR3 is 15 residues. CDR3 region: CASSPSGIVTDTQYF. CDR3 coding DNA: TGTGCCAGCAGTCCTAGCGGGATCGTTACAGATACGCAGTATTTT.

The CDR3 is CASSIGNEQFF. CDR3 bases: TGTGCCAGCAGTATAGGCAATGAGCAGTTCTTC. The genes are TRBV12-3 or TRBV12-4 and TRBJ2-1; D remains ambiguous. V lost 5 bases, J lost 6 bases, and 5 bases lay in between. This CDR3 comprises 11 residues.

This sequence joins TRBV12-3 or TRBV12-4 and TRBJ2-1; 9 nucleotides agree with TRBD2. This CDR3 spans 14 amino acids. With V trimmed by 7 bases and J by 4 bases, 5 bases remained unmatched. CDR3 coding DNA: TGTGCCAGCATCGGGACTAGCTCATACAATGAGCAGTTCTTC. Encoded protein: CASIGTSSYNEQFF.

This chain joins TRBV3-1 and TRBJ2-1, with D uncertain. With 1 base removed from V and 5 bases from J, the gap between germline ends came to 9 bases. The CDR3 is 14 amino acids. CDR1 and CDR2 (germline): LGHDT, YNNKEL (reference sequence). The CDR3 reads CASSQVPGDNEQFF. The CDR3 coding sequence is TGTGCCAGCAGCCAAGTTCCGGGTGACAATGAGCAGTTCTTC.

The chain couples TRBV3-1 to TRBJ1-1, with 8 bases identical to TRBD1. V lost 0 bases and J lost 11; bases outside the gene matches: 5. CDR1 and CDR2 from the germline V gene are LGHDT and YNNKEL (reference sequence). The CDR3 sequence is 13 residues long. Here the CDR3 DNA reads TGTGCCAGCAGCCAAGAAGACAGGGGAACCGCTTTCTTT. It specifies CASSQEDRGTAFF.

The CDR3, as DNA: TGTGCCAGCAGCCAAGATCCCTACGAGCAGTACTTC. Translated, it gives CASSQDPYEQYF. The V call is TRBV3-1, the J call TRBJ2-7; D is unresolved. V was pared by 0 bases and J by 2 bases, with 2 bases between. Germline CDR1 and CDR2: LGHDT and YNNKEL (reference sequence). The CDR3 has 12 amino acids.

The J gene is TRBJ1-1, the V gene TRBV2; D is uncertain. CDR3 length: 12 amino acids. Germline CDR1 reads SNHLY; CDR2 reads FYNNEI. V lost 6 bases and J 12 bases, leaving 17 bases between the germline ends. The CDR3 DNA reads as TGTGCCAGCAGCCCGAAAAAAACTTCGCCTTTCTTT. Its protein product is CASSPKKTSPFF.

The CDR3 DNA sequence: TGTGCCAGCAGGACCGGGACAGGGAATGAAAAACTGTTTTTT. Its translation: CASRTGTGNEKLFF. The chain recombines TRBV6-6 with TRBJ1-4, with 9 bases identical to TRBD1. The CDR3 sequence is 14 residues long. V was pared by 6 bases and J by 5 bases, with 4 bases of the junction left unmatched. Germline CDR1 and CDR2: MNHNY and SVGAGI (reference sequence).

The chain combines TRBV29-1 with TRBJ2-7, with D perhaps matching TRBD1 (6 bases). This CDR3 is built from 11 residues. CDR1 SQVTM and CDR2 ANQGSEA come from the germline V gene. The ends were cut back, 7 bases at V and 2 bases at J, with 9 bases in the middle. CDR3 residues: CSAWTAYEQYF. The CDR3 DNA reads as TGCAGCGCCTGGACAGCCTACGAGCAGTACTTC.

V is TRBV7-2 and J is TRBJ1-2; TRBD1 matches at 7 bases. Germline V gene lookup returns CDR1 SGHTA and CDR2 FQGNSA. The CDR3 runs to 15 residues. Trimming removed 5 bases from V and 2 bases from J; junction bases left unmatched: 8. CDR3 loop: CASSPQGGLNYGYTF. CDR3 DNA sequence: TGTGCCAGCAGCCCCCAAGGGGGCCTGAACTATGGCTACACCTTC.

This clonotype was observed a single time. The genes are TRBV29-1 and TRBJ2-7; TRBD2 matches 11 bases. Trimming cost V 5 bases and J 10 bases; bases outside gene matches: 1. Germline values: CDR1 SQVTM, CDR2 ANQGSEA. This CDR3 comprises 10 residues. CDR3 in DNA: TGCAGCGTTACTAGCGGGAGACAGTACTTC. This codes for CSVTSGRQYF.

This chain joins TRBV2 and TRBJ1-4, with D hard to call. The CDR3 is 13 residues long. The V end lost 7 bases, the J end lost 8 bases, and 14 bases lay between the germline ends. CDR1 is SNHLY and CDR2 is FYNNEI in the germline V gene. The CDR3 region is CASNLGWREKLFF. CDR3 nucleotide sequence: TGTGCCAGCAATCTGGGGTGGAGAGAAAAACTGTTTTTT.

The gene calls are TRBV15 and TRBJ2-7; maybe TRBD2 (6 bases). The CDR3 length is 14 residues. Looked up from germline, CDR1 is LNHNV and CDR2 is YYDKDF (reference sequence). Trimming removed 1 base at V and 1 base at J, with 8 bases between. The CDR3 reads CATSRGGVSYEQYF. The CDR3 bases are TGTGCCACCAGCAGAGGGGGGGTATCCTACGAGCAGTACTTC.

The J gene is TRBJ2-4, the V gene TRBV15, with 10 positions matching TRBD1. The length of the CDR3 is 13 residues. Germline V lookup: CDR1 LNHNV, CDR2 YYDKDF (reference sequence). The trim removed 1 base at V and 15 bases at J, leaving 6 bases unmatched. CDR3 sequence reads: CATSRGSGQGSYF. CDR3 bases: TGTGCCACCAGCAGAGGTTCGGGACAGGGGTCGTACTTC. Combining the CDR3 with reference TRBV15 and TRBJ2-4 gives the whole variable domain DAMVIQNPRYQVTQFGKPVTLSCSQTLNHNVMYWYQQKSSQAPKLLFHYYDKDFNNEADTPDNFQSRRPNTSFCFLDIRSPGLGDTAMYLCATSRGSGQGSYFGAGTRLSVL.

J is TRBJ1-2 and V is TRBV29-1; no clear D gene. CDR1 SQVTM and CDR2 ANQGSEA come from the germline V gene. The V end was cut by 5 bases, the J end by 1 base, with 11 bases between. The CDR3 covers 13 residues. CDR3 protein: CSVKRLDNYGYTF. CDR3 nucleotide sequence: TGCAGCGTTAAGAGACTGGATAACTATGGCTACACCTTC.